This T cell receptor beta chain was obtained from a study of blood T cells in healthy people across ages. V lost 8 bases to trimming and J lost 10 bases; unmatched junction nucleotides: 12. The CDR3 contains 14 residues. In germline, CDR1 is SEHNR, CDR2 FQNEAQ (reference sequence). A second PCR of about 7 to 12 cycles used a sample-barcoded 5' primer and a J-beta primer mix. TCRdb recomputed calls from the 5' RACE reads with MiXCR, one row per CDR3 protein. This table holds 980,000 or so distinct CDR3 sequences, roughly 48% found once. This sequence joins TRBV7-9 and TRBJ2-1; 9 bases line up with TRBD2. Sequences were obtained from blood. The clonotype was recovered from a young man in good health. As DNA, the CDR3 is TGTGCCAGCGACCGACTAGCGGCTATTGGGGAGCAGTTCTTC. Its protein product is CASDRLAAIGEQFF.